A single T cell receptor beta chain is shown here with its context. Antigen unknown. The table came from immunoSEQ multiplex PCR; TCRdb's copy has only in-frame clones and leaves some out. Of some 130,000 clones in the sample, roughly 90% were seen once. These data originate in a study of T cell responses to AZD1222 COVID-19 vaccine. Study-wide results and caveats: Clonal diversity was possibly underestimated; the donors were predominantly white British and more often female. The breadth and depth of Spike-specific TCRs increased once two AZD1222 doses had been given.

Here the sequenced sample was peripheral blood, taken on day 0 of AZD1222 vaccination. This receptor was identified in an adult in good health.

CDR3 protein: CASSYRRSGEKLFF. CDR3 nucleotide sequence: TGTGCCAGCAGTTACCGGAGGTCAGGGGAAAAACTGTTTTTT. The chain uses TRBV6-5 and TRBJ1-4, with D possibly being TRBD1 (5 bases). Trimming took 2 bases from V and 8 from J, leaving 12 bases between them. CDR1 and CDR2 (germline): MNHEY, SVGAGI. The CDR3 is 14 residues long.